Each of the 17 T cell receptor beta chains below was sequenced from the same sample in a study of breast tumors, draining lymph nodes, adjacent tissues. Samples came from axillary lymph nodes draining the breast cancer. A single record per CDR3 protein comes from TCRdb applying MiXCR to the multiplex PCR reads. The table has about 140,000 distinct CDR3 sequences, about 22% seen once. Sequencing was done on a sample of axillary lymph node tissue. These receptors were obtained from a female donor with breast cancer. Some clones in this sample may be carry-over from other donors' samples.

This clonotype has at least ten counts. V usage is TRBV29-1 and J usage is TRBJ2-3; 10 nucleotides align to TRBD2. This CDR3 is 13 amino acids long. CDR1 SQVTM and CDR2 ANQGSEA come from the germline V gene. The ends lost 7 bases at V and 7 bases at J; junction bases unmatched: 8. CDR3 sequence: CSAIPSGGHTQYF. CDR3 coding DNA: TGCAGCGCTATACCTAGCGGGGGACATACGCAGTATTTT.

This clonotype has at least ten counts. V usage is TRBV2 and J usage is TRBJ2-7; TRBD2 is a possible D gene (6 bases). The germline V gene encodes CDR1 SNHLY and CDR2 FYNNEI. V was clipped by 3 bases and J by 0 bases, with 12 bases between them. This CDR3 spans 15 amino acids. The CDR3 sequence is CASSEGDSRSYEQYF. The CDR3 DNA follows: TGTGCCAGCAGTGAGGGGGACTCCCGCTCCTACGAGCAGTACTTC.

This clonotype was seen repeatedly, ten times or more. V gene TRBV30 combines with J gene TRBJ1-4; 10 bases line up with TRBD1. Germline-derived CDR1 and CDR2 are GTSNPN and SVGIG (reference sequence). The trim removed 1 base at V and 7 bases at J, leaving 3 bases unmatched. The CDR3 sequence is 14 residues long. CDR3: CAWSATGGIEKLFF. Written as DNA, the CDR3 is TGTGCCTGGAGTGCGACAGGGGGCATTGAAAAACTGTTTTTT.

This clonotype was counted at least ten times. The genes are TRBV12-3 or TRBV12-4 and TRBJ2-3; no clear D gene. CDR3 length: 14 amino acids. The germline V and J ends were trimmed by 3 bases and 1 base, with 8 bases remaining between them. The CDR3 is CASSFGEGTDTQYF. CDR3 sequence (DNA): TGTGCCAGCAGTTTTGGCGAGGGCACAGATACGCAGTATTTT.

At least ten counts were recorded for this clonotype. V usage is TRBV6-2 or TRBV6-3 and J usage is TRBJ2-2; perhaps TRBD1 as D (5 bases). V was shortened by 6 bases and J by 4 bases, with 12 bases between the two germline ends. The CDR3 sequence is 14 residues long. Germline CDR1 reads MNHEY; CDR2 reads SVGEGT. As DNA, the CDR3 is TGTGCCAGCAGGTCCCAGGGCTCCACCGGGGAGCTGTTTTTT. Translated: CASRSQGSTGELFF.

This clonotype was detected many times. The J gene is TRBJ2-1, the V gene TRBV25-1; no reliable D call. V lost 0 bases and J lost 7, with 10 bases in between. The CDR3 runs 14 residues. CDR1 and CDR2 (germline): MGHDK, SYGVNS. The CDR3 DNA reads TGTGCCAGCAGTGAATACTCCGTTTCTAATGAGCAGTTCTTC. Translation: CASSEYSVSNEQFF.

Notes on this clonotype: It may be a read error: a sequence one base away is much more abundant. The J gene is TRBJ2-7, the V gene TRBV19; D ambiguous. The germline gives CDR1 LNHDA, CDR2 SQIVND (reference sequence). The ends were cut back, 5 bases at V and 4 bases at J, with 15 bases in the middle. The CDR3 has 14 amino acids. The CDR3 nucleotides read TGTGCCAGTAGTCCGAGACATTCCTATTACGAGCAGTACTTC. Amino acid sequence: CASSPRHSYYEQYF.

Worth noting for this clonotype: A much larger clonotype is one base distant, so this may be a read error. This chain connects TRBV6-2 or TRBV6-3 to TRBJ2-7; D perhaps matches TRBD2 (5 bases). This CDR3 contains 13 residues. Germline V lookup: CDR1 MNHEY, CDR2 SVGEGT. CDR3 DNA: TGTGCCAGCGACTACGGCGGGTGGGAGAAGGGTAGAGTC. Its protein is CASDYGGWEKGRV.

This clonotype was observed at least ten times. The gene calls are TRBV12-5 and TRBJ2-3, with unresolved D. Germline CDR1 reads LGHNT; CDR2 reads FRNRAP. V lost 7 bases and J lost 10, with 15 bases in between. The CDR3 sequence is 12 residues long. CDR3 in amino acids: CASVSDFSPQYF. Written as DNA, the CDR3 is TGTGCTAGTGTTTCCGACTTCTCGCCGCAGTATTTT.

A word on this clonotype: A much larger clonotype is one base distant, so this may be a read error. The V and J genes are TRBV2 and TRBJ1-5; 7 nucleotides agree with TRBD1. The CDR3 is made up of 13 amino acids. Germline loops: CDR1 SNHLY, CDR2 FYNNEI. The CDR3 DNA is TGTGCCAGCGCATACCAGGGGGGACAGCCCCAGCAGTTT. This gives the protein CASAYQGGQPQQF.

This clonotype was detected only a few times. The V gene is TRBV27, the J gene TRBJ2-1; 10 positions agree with TRBD2. The germline gives CDR1 MNHEY, CDR2 SMNVEV (reference sequence). This CDR3 contains 18 residues. Germline trimming cut 3 bases from V and 2 bases from J; bases unmatched to any gene: 10. In DNA, the CDR3 is TGTGCCAGCAGTTTCGAACTAGCGGGACGTAGCCCCTACAATGAGCAGTTCTTC. Translation gives CASSFELAGRSPYNEQFF.

In its sample, this clonotype was seen many times. This rearrangement joins TRBV2 to TRBJ2-7; D remains unclear. Germline assignment: CDR1 SNHLY and CDR2 FYNNEI. Trimming took off 4 bases at V and 1 base at J, with 8 bases between the two ends. The CDR3 totals 13 residues. Here the CDR3 reads CASSGTDSYEQYF. In DNA, the CDR3 is TGTGCCAGCAGTGGTACAGATTCCTACGAGCAGTACTTC. Supplemented by reference TRBV2 and TRBJ2-7, the full variable domain reads EPEVTQTPSHQVTQMGQEVILRCVPISNHLYFYWYRQILGQKVEFLVSFYNNEISEKSEIFDDQFSVERPDGSNFTLKIRSTKLEDSAMYFCASSGTDSYEQYFGPGTRLTVT.

Points on this clonotype: A much larger clonotype is one base distant, so this may be a read error. This chain joins TRBV20-1 and TRBJ2-1; perhaps TRBD1 as D (6 bases). Per the germline V gene, CDR1 is DFQATT and CDR2 is SNEGSKA (reference sequence). This CDR3 has 12 residues. The CDR3 nucleotides are TGCAGTGGAGGGGGACAAATCAATGAGGAGTTCTTC. Translating it yields CSGGGQINEEFF.

This clonotype occurred once. This may arise from a read error, as a much more abundant clone is one base away. This chain links TRBV9 with TRBJ1-3; D ambiguous. CDR1 SGDLS and CDR2 YYNGEE come from the germline V gene. Trimming removed 3 bases at V and 4 bases at J, with 11 bases between. The CDR3 consists of 14 residues. The CDR3: CASSGREDGNTIYF. CDR3 in DNA: TGTGCCAGCAGCGGGAGGGAAGACGGAAACACCATATATTTT.

This clonotype came up once. The chain combines TRBV30 with TRBJ2-3; 9 bases are a match to TRBD1. V dropped 3 bases and J dropped 5; count of bases not matched to a gene: 15. This CDR3 contains 17 residues. Germline values: CDR1 GTSNPN, CDR2 SVGIG (reference sequence). The DNA of the CDR3 is TGTGCCTGGAGCCGCTTTACAGGGGGCTCGGCTTTAGATACGCAGTATTTT. Translated, it gives CAWSRFTGGSALDTQYF.

Only one count was recorded for this clonotype. A much larger clone sits a single nucleotide away, making a read error possible. Likely a read error: the CDR3 ends without its conserved phenylalanine or tryptophan. This chain links TRBV7-2 with TRBJ2-1; the match to TRBD1 covers 11 bases. CDR1 is SGHTA, CDR2 FQGNSA, per germline. The CDR3 is 16 residues long. The V and J ends lost 2 bases and 7 bases, in that order; junction bases with no gene match: 7. CDR3 loop: CASSLRRTGGRNEQFS. CDR3 DNA sequence: TGTGCCAGCAGCTTAAGGAGGACAGGGGGCAGGAATGAGCAGTTCTCC.

This clonotype was detected many times. The chain uses TRBV20-1 and TRBJ2-1; no firm D call. This CDR3 contains 14 residues. The ends were cut back, 6 bases at V and 3 bases at J, with 15 bases in the middle. Germline V gene data show CDR1 as DFQATT and CDR2 as SNEGSKA (reference sequence). The CDR3 bases are TGCAGTGCCAGCCAGGTAGGGATCTACAATGAGCAGTTCTTC. Protein product: CSASQVGIYNEQFF.